Presented here are 27 T cell receptor beta chains from one specimen sequenced in a study of CD8 T cells in ankylosing spondylitis (dated by TCRdb to about 2017). Library method: 5' RACE. The instrument given in TCRdb is Illumina HiSeq 2500. The public reads were reanalyzed by TCRdb: fastp trimming at Q25, MiXCR alignment, in-frame beta chains only. Identical CDR3 proteins give one entry, which carries the most common genes and DNA. In this sample the table shows just over 300,000 distinct CDR3 sequences, less than 25% of which occur a single time. The top ten clones comprise around 3.2% of the sample. Material: blood, either unsorted or a sorted T cell fraction (not recorded which). The receptors stem from a female donor with ankylosing spondylitis or in good health (not recorded which).

The chain links TRBV7-3 to TRBJ2-1; D gene unclear. The CDR3 has 15 amino acids. Trimming took 5 bases from V and 0 from J, leaving 11 bases between them. Looked up from germline, CDR1 is SGHTA and CDR2 is FQGTGA. For the CDR3, the DNA is TGTGCCAGCAGCCCCCTGATAACCTCCTACAATGAGCAGTTCTTC. It is translated as CASSPLITSYNEQFF.

This chain uses TRBV7-7 with TRBJ2-1; 8 bases agree with TRBD1. V was clipped by 2 bases and J by 9 bases; unmatched bases: 6. The CDR3 has 14 amino acids. Germline CDR1 reads SSHAT; CDR2 reads FNYEAQ (reference sequence). The DNA of the CDR3 is TGTGCCAGCAGCTTAAGGCCAGGGGGCGGTGAGCAGTTCTTC. It yields the protein CASSLRPGGGEQFF.

The V call is TRBV10-3, the J call TRBJ2-2; D possibly corresponds to TRBD1 (5 bases). Germline loops: CDR1 ENHRY, CDR2 SYGVKD. V was trimmed by 0 bases and J by 4 bases, leaving 15 bases between them. The length of the CDR3 is 17 residues. The CDR3 DNA sequence: TGTGCCATCAGTGAGTCTACGGCAGGGCGAGGCACCGGGGAGCTGTTTTTT. This translates into CAISESTAGRGTGELFF.

The CDR3 nucleotides are TGCAGTGCTAGTTTGCGCAGGGTCACGGGGGAGCTGTTTTTT. Amino acid sequence: CSASLRRVTGELFF. The rearrangement uses TRBV20-1 and TRBJ2-2; D perhaps matches TRBD1 (5 bases). This CDR3 has 14 amino acids. Germline loops: CDR1 DFQATT, CDR2 SNEGSKA (reference sequence). V lost 3 bases, J lost 8 bases, and 16 bases lay in between.

This chain connects TRBV2 to TRBJ2-2; 8 nucleotides agree with TRBD1. The CDR3 runs 15 residues. Looked up from germline, CDR1 is SNHLY and CDR2 is FYNNEI. Trimming at V came to 7 bases and at J to 2 bases, leaving 6 bases not matched to a gene. The DNA for the CDR3 is TGTGCCAGCATGGGAGGACAGGGAAACACCGGGGAGCTGTTTTTT. Translating it yields CASMGGQGNTGELFF.

The V call is TRBV19, the J call TRBJ1-2; 8 bases line up with TRBD1. The CDR3 has 13 amino acids. From germline, CDR1 is LNHDA and CDR2 SQIVND (reference sequence). The junction had 8 bases not matched to a gene; V was cut back by 7 bases and J by 7 bases. CDR3: CASTLQGAVGYTF. Written as DNA, the CDR3 is TGTGCCAGTACCTTGCAGGGGGCCGTTGGCTACACCTTC.

Ten or more counts support this clonotype. The chain uses TRBV29-1 and TRBJ2-7; 8 nucleotides match TRBD2. This CDR3 region has 11 residues. The V and J ends lost 6 bases and 4 bases, in that order; junction bases with no gene match: 2. Germline lookup yields CDR1 SQVTM and CDR2 ANQGSEA. As DNA, the CDR3 is TGCAGCGTACGGGAGGGGTACGAGCAGTACTTC. It yields the protein CSVREGYEQYF.

The V and J genes are TRBV20-1 and TRBJ2-7; possibly TRBD2 for D (6 bases). Germline V CDR1 and CDR2: DFQATT, SNEGSKA (reference sequence). The CDR3 is made up of 13 amino acids. Deletions cut 2 bases from V and 2 bases from J, with 10 bases between. The CDR3 DNA reads TGCAGTGCTAGAAGGGACTTAACCTACGAGCAGTACTTC. The encoded protein is CSARRDLTYEQYF.

The sample holds a few counts of this clonotype. The chain couples TRBV9 to TRBJ2-4, with D tentatively TRBD2 (6 bases). CDR1 and CDR2 (germline): SGDLS, YYNGEE. V was shortened by 1 base and J by 6 bases, with 11 bases between the two germline ends. This CDR3 contains 14 residues. Here the CDR3 reads CASSVTGDGNIQYF. CDR3 DNA sequence: TGTGCCAGCAGCGTAACGGGAGACGGAAACATTCAGTACTTC. Filled out from reference TRBV9 and TRBJ2-4, the complete variable domain reads DSGVTQTPKHLITATGQRVTLRCSPRSGDLSVYWYQQSLDQGLQFLIQYYNGEERAKGNILERFSAQQFPDLHSELNLSSLELGDSALYFCASSVTGDGNIQYFGAGTRLSVL.

This clonotype was counted a few times. The chain is built from TRBV7-9 and TRBJ2-1; D might be TRBD1 or TRBD2, each matching 5 bases. Germline CDR1 SEHNR, CDR2 FQNEAQ (reference sequence). V lost 3 bases and J lost 7, with 10 bases in between. This CDR3 spans 13 amino acids. The CDR3 DNA reads TGTGCCAGCAGCTTTCAGGGACCAAATGAGCAGTTCTTC. Translated, it gives CASSFQGPNEQFF.

This clonotype was counted ten times or more. The chain has TRBV9 and TRBJ2-2; 8 nucleotides agree with TRBD1. V lost 2 bases, J lost 3 bases, and 0 bases stayed unmatched. In germline, CDR1 is SGDLS, CDR2 YYNGEE. The CDR3 is 14 residues long. The CDR3 DNA is TGTGCCAGCAGCGTGACAGGGGACACCGGGGAGCTGTTTTTT. The encoded protein is CASSVTGDTGELFF.

The sample holds a few counts of this clonotype. V usage is TRBV20-1 and J usage is TRBJ1-2; the D gene is possibly TRBD1 (5 bases). V lost 6 bases, J lost 3 bases, and 20 bases lay in between. The CDR3 runs to 15 residues. The germline V gene encodes CDR1 DFQATT and CDR2 SNEGSKA (reference sequence). The CDR3: CSATVWGVEDYGYTF. Here the CDR3 DNA reads TGCAGTGCCACTGTATGGGGGGTGGAGGACTATGGCTACACCTTC.

This clonotype appeared many times. V gene TRBV29-1 combines with J gene TRBJ2-7, with D perhaps TRBD1 (6 bases). The germline gives CDR1 SQVTM, CDR2 ANQGSEA. This CDR3 spans 13 amino acids. With 4 bases removed from V and 5 bases from J, the gap between germline ends came to 15 bases. The CDR3 region is CSVGGGKGNEQYF. For the CDR3, the DNA is TGCAGCGTTGGAGGGGGAAAAGGGAACGAGCAGTACTTC.

V usage is TRBV20-1 and J usage is TRBJ2-2; D is undetermined. The length of the CDR3 is 12 residues. With 5 bases removed from V and 6 bases from J, the gap between germline ends came to 10 bases. The V gene's germline CDR1 is DFQATT and CDR2 SNEGSKA (reference sequence). CDR3 nucleotides: TGCAGTGCTCTTGGGCTACCCGGGGAGCTGTTTTTT. Protein product: CSALGLPGELFF.

This clonotype was seen just once. The V call is TRBV6-1, the J call TRBJ2-1; maybe TRBD2 (5 bases). There are 15 residues in the CDR3. From germline, CDR1 is MNHNS and CDR2 SASEGT. The V and J ends lost 7 bases and 7 bases respectively, with 20 bases between them. The CDR3 protein is CASTPPRGGMNEQFF. CDR3 bases: TGTGCCAGCACCCCCCCTCGGGGTGGGATGAATGAGCAGTTCTTC.

Ten or more counts support this clonotype. The genes are TRBV12-3 or TRBV12-4 and TRBJ1-5; D not certain. With 5 bases removed from V and 7 bases from J, the gap between germline ends came to 12 bases. The length of the CDR3 is 13 residues. The CDR3, as DNA: TGTGCCAGCAGTCCACAGCGCGGGCAGCCCCAGCATTTT. Translated, it gives CASSPQRGQPQHF.

The rearrangement uses TRBV20-1 and TRBJ2-1, with a weak D call TRBD2 (5 bases). The length of the CDR3 is 15 residues. V dropped 5 bases and J dropped 1 base, with 15 bases sitting between them. Germline lookup yields CDR1 DFQATT and CDR2 SNEGSKA (reference sequence). The CDR3 coding sequence is TGCAGTGCTCCGTTACTAGTTAAGTCCTACAATGAGCAGTTCTTC. This translates into CSAPLLVKSYNEQFF.

In its sample, this clonotype was seen once. This sequence joins TRBV7-3 and TRBJ1-1; tentative D call: TRBD1 (6 bases). V was trimmed by 0 bases and J by 1 base, leaving 12 bases between them. The length of the CDR3 is 16 residues. The germline V gene has CDR1 SGHTA and CDR2 FQGTGA. The DNA for the CDR3 is TGTGCCAGCAGCTTAACCCCGAGGGGGGAGAACACTGAAGCTTTCTTT. Encoded protein: CASSLTPRGENTEAFF.

This chain joins TRBV5-6 and TRBJ1-3; D might be TRBD1 (5 bases). CDR1 and CDR2 (germline): SGHDT, YYEEEE. The germline V and J ends were trimmed by 0 bases and 4 bases, with 14 bases remaining between them. CDR3 length equals 16 residues. The CDR3 nucleotides are TGTGCCAGCAGCTTGGCCGGGTGGGGCCGCGGAAACACCATATATTTT. This translates into CASSLAGWGRGNTIYF. Based on the CDR3 plus reference TRBV5-6 and TRBJ1-3, the full variable domain is DAGVTQSPTHLIKTRGQQVTLRCSPKSGHDTVSWYQQALGQGPQFIFQYYEEEERQRGNFPDRFSGHQFPNYSSELNVNALLLGDSALYLCASSLAGWGRGNTIYFGEGSWLTVV.

This clonotype was seen a handful of times. V gene TRBV20-1 combines with J gene TRBJ2-5; D unresolved. V dropped 2 bases and J dropped 2 bases, with 6 bases sitting between them. CDR1 is DFQATT and CDR2 is SNEGSKA in the germline V gene (reference sequence). The CDR3 length is 12 residues. CDR3 DNA sequence: TGCAGTGCTAGACTACAGCAAGAGACCCAGTACTTC. Translation: CSARLQQETQYF.

This clonotype was seen many times. The V and J genes are TRBV6-5 and TRBJ2-1; no reliable D call. V lost 3 bases to trimming and J lost 5 bases, with 8 bases between them. Per the germline V gene, CDR1 is MNHEY and CDR2 is SVGAGI. CDR3 size: 13 residues. For the CDR3, the DNA is TGTGCCAGCAGTTATACAGAAAACAATGAGCAGTTCTTC. Residues: CASSYTENNEQFF.

The chain has TRBV20-1 and TRBJ1-1, with D perhaps matching TRBD1 (6 bases). V lost 3 bases, J lost 4 bases, and 12 bases lay in between. This CDR3 region has 13 residues. The germline gives CDR1 DFQATT, CDR2 SNEGSKA (reference sequence). CDR3 nucleotide sequence: TGCAGTGCTAGCTCAAGACAGGTCACTGAAGCTTTCTTT. Amino acid sequence: CSASSRQVTEAFF.

The chain employs TRBV5-1 and TRBJ2-2; maybe TRBD2 (6 bases). V lost 2 bases and J lost 2, with 10 bases in between. The CDR3 length is 15 residues. Germline V CDR1 and CDR2: SGHRS, YFSETQ. DNA of the CDR3: TGCGCCAGCAGCTTCTATAGCGGAAACACCGGGGAGCTGTTTTTT. Its protein is CASSFYSGNTGELFF.

In the case of this clonotype: A much more abundant neighbour one base away suggests this may be a read error. The chain uses TRBV9 and TRBJ2-7; a weak D match, TRBD2 (5 bases). CDR1 and CDR2 (germline): SGDLS, YYNGEE. This CDR3 has 14 amino acids. Written as DNA, the CDR3 is TGTGCCAGCAGCGGTCGGACGAACGCGGGCGAGCGGTACTTC. Translating it yields CASSGRTNAGERYF.

The J gene is TRBJ2-7, the V gene TRBV9, with D possibly TRBD2 on 5 matching bases. CDR1 is SGDLS and CDR2 is YYNGEE in the germline V gene. The CDR3 sequence is 16 residues long. V lost 0 bases and J lost 5, with 18 bases in between. CDR3 bases: TGTGCCAGCAGCGTAGCCCTGGGAGATCGCGATGACGAGCAGTACTTC. As protein: CASSVALGDRDDEQYF.

V and J are TRBV5-1 and TRBJ1-2; 7 bases agree with TRBD1. Germline CDR1 SGHRS, CDR2 YFSETQ. This CDR3 is 17 amino acids long. The ends lost 0 bases at V and 0 bases at J; junction bases unmatched: 8. CDR3 DNA sequence: TGCGCCAGCAGCTTGGCCCCTCAGGGGGTTACTAACTATGGCTACACCTTC. This sequence encodes CASSLAPQGVTNYGYTF.

This clonotype has only a few counts. The CDR3: CASSLIPYGYTF. The DNA for the CDR3 is TGCGCCAGCAGCTTGATCCCTTATGGCTACACCTTC. The chain carries TRBV5-1 and TRBJ1-2; D not certain. V lost 1 base and J lost 5, with 6 bases in between. The CDR3 covers 12 residues. Germline CDR1 reads SGHRS; CDR2 reads YFSETQ.